This entry lists 25 T cell receptor beta chains sequenced from one sample in a study of T cells in women clearing cervical HPV infection. Sequenced by immunoSEQ multiplex PCR; TCRdb stores in-frame clones only, minus some. The listing contains 35,000 to 45,000 clones. Material for sequencing was blood buffy coat. All receptors come from a woman between 18 and 75 years old with a cervical HPV16 infection that either progressed to CIN3+ or cleared (not recorded which).

The sequenced CDR3 bases are TGTGCCTGGAGTTGGACAGGGCTGAACACTGAA. Its protein is CAWSWTGLNTE. The complete CDR3 sequence is CAWSWTGLNTEAFF. The chain carries TRBV30 and TRBJ1-1, with 8 bases aligning to TRBD1. From the germline J gene comes the end of the CDR3, since the read stops 3 residues before it. Germline V CDR1 and CDR2: GTSNPN, SVGIG (reference sequence). The CDR3 is 14 residues long. Unmatched junction bases numbered 2, after V lost 2 bases and J lost 0 bases.

With regard to this clone: The CDR3 end is not reached by the read, which stops 3 residues before it; the germline J gene fills it in. The J gene is TRBJ1-1, the V gene TRBV2; maybe TRBD1 (5 bases). The CDR3 runs to 12 residues. Germline V gene data show CDR1 as SNHLY and CDR2 as FYNNEI. The CDR3 loop reads CASSDQGWLAFF. The CDR3 bases that were read are TGTGCCAGCAGTGATCAGGGTTGGTTG.

As concerns this clone: The observed sequence ends 3 residues before the CDR3 terminus, with the missing tail filled in from the germline J gene. J is TRBJ2-3 and V is TRBV29-1, with 7 nucleotides matching TRBD2. Looked up from germline, CDR1 is SQVTM and CDR2 is ANQGSEA. This CDR3 has 14 amino acids. The junction had 6 bases not matched to a gene; V was cut back by 4 bases and J by 2 bases. The CDR3 bases that were read are TGCAGCGTTGTGAGGGGAGGGCACACAGATACG. This translates into CSVVRGGHTDT. The CDR3 in full is CSVVRGGHTDTQYF.

As for this clone: Read data end 3 residues before the CDR3 end; the end is taken from the germline J gene. The chain employs TRBV11-2 and TRBJ2-5; 11 nucleotides agree with TRBD1. The germline gives CDR1 SGHAT, CDR2 FQNNGV. With 1 base clipped from V and 5 bases from J, the junction kept 3 bases outside the gene matches. The CDR3 length is 15 residues. CDR3 sequence: CASSLVGQGGETQYF. CDR3 DNA, as far as it was read: TGTGCCAGCAGCTTAGTGGGACAGGGGGGCGAGACC.

The DNA read from the CDR3 is TGTGCCAGCAGCCAACATGACTGGAACACTGAA. Its protein is CASSQHDWNTE. The full CDR3 reads CASSQHDWNTEAFF. This chain connects TRBV14 to TRBJ1-1; D gene unclear. The CDR3 is cut off 3 residues early in the read; its end comes from the germline J gene. V gave up 2 bases and J gave up 1 base, with 8 bases separating them. CDR3 length equals 14 residues. CDR1 SGHDN and CDR2 FVKESK come from the germline V gene. Filled out from reference TRBV14 and TRBJ1-1, the complete variable domain reads EAGVTQFPSHSVIEKGQTVTLRCDPISGHDNLYWYRRVMGKEIKFLLHFVKESKQDESGMPNNRFLAERTGGTYSTLKVQPAELEDSGVYFCASSQHDWNTEAFFGQGTRLTVV.

Note on this clone: Sequencing ends 3 residues short of the CDR3 end; the germline J gene provides the rest. The rearrangement uses TRBV20-1 and TRBJ2-1, with D perhaps matching TRBD1 (6 bases). V was pared by 3 bases and J by 3 bases, with 12 bases between. The CDR3 sequence is 14 residues long. Germline-derived CDR1 and CDR2 are DFQATT and SNEGSKA (reference sequence). CDR3 in amino acids: CSASPGTLYNEQFF. The DNA read from the CDR3 is TGCAGTGCTAGCCCCGGGACACTCTACAATGAG.

In the case of this clone: Coverage ceases 3 residues before the CDR3 finishes, and the germline J gene fills in the end. V is TRBV4-1 and J is TRBJ2-7; TRBD1 matches at 10 bases. The CDR3 loop spans 15 amino acids. The V gene's germline CDR1 is MGHRA and CDR2 YSYEKL. Losses at the gene ends were 1 base for V and 3 bases for J; bases not matched to a gene: 3. Incomplete CDR3 DNA: TGCGCCAGCAGCCAAGCCGGACAGGGGGGCTACGAG. Translating it yields CASSQAGQGGYE. The entire CDR3 protein is CASSQAGQGGYEQYF.

Comment on this clone: The CDR3 end falls 3 residues outside the read, so it is completed with the germline J gene. This sequence joins TRBV19 and TRBJ1-6, with 9 bases identical to TRBD1. Trimming cost V 6 bases and J 10 bases; bases outside gene matches: 7. Germline CDR1 and CDR2: LNHDA and SQIVND (reference sequence). This CDR3 has 14 amino acids. CDR3 loop: CASRILDRGSPLHF. The covered CDR3 bases are TGTGCCAGTAGAATACTGGACAGGGGATCACCC.

With respect to this clone: Coverage ceases 3 residues before the CDR3 finishes, and the germline J gene fills in the end. The chain joins TRBV5-1 to TRBJ2-3, with 7 bases matching TRBD1. CDR3 length: 16 amino acids. The germline V gene has CDR1 SGHRS and CDR2 YFSETQ. After removal of 3 bases from V and 0 bases from J, the junction contained 7 bases not matched to a gene. Incomplete CDR3 DNA: TGCGCCAGCAGCTCGAACAGGGGTTCTAGCACAGATACG. Its protein product is CASSSNRGSSTDT. The whole CDR3 is CASSSNRGSSTDTQYF.

A note on this clone: The CDR3 is cut off 3 residues early in the read; its end comes from the germline J gene. The chain combines TRBV19 with TRBJ2-3; D unresolved. The length of the CDR3 is 13 residues. Looked up from germline, CDR1 is LNHDA and CDR2 is SQIVND (reference sequence). The sequenced CDR3 bases are TGTGCCAGTAGTATCGGCGGCCAAGAGACG. Its translation: CASSIGGQET. The entire CDR3 sequence reads CASSIGGQETQYF.

A note on this clone: The sequenced fragment ends 3 residues before the CDR3 boundary, so the rest is inferred from the germline J gene. This rearrangement joins TRBV4-1 to TRBJ2-2, with TRBD1 matching over 9 bases. Germline loops: CDR1 MGHRA, CDR2 YSYEKL. The CDR3 has 15 residues. Trimming took 5 bases from V and 5 from J; bases not matched to a gene: 6. CDR3: CASSLGQGSTGELFF. CDR3 DNA, as far as it was read: TGCGCCAGCAGCTTGGGACAGGGATCAACCGGGGAG.

About this clone: From the germline J gene comes the end of the CDR3, since the read stops 3 residues before it. The rearrangement joins TRBV10-3 to TRBJ2-1; 10 nucleotides line up with TRBD2. Trimming cost V 2 bases and J 5 bases; bases outside gene matches: 6. The CDR3 covers 16 residues. Germline values: CDR1 ENHRY, CDR2 SYGVKD. This chain's CDR3 is CAISETRTSGNNEQFF. The covered CDR3 bases are TGTGCCATCAGTGAGACAAGGACTAGCGGTAACAATGAG.

Concerning this clone: The CDR3 end is not reached by the read, which stops 3 residues before it; the germline J gene fills it in. The chain recombines TRBV7-3 with TRBJ2-5; 8 bases fit TRBD2. Germline lookup yields CDR1 SGHTA and CDR2 FQGTGA. J gave up 0 bases and V 5 bases, and 2 bases lay outside the gene matches. CDR3 length equals 14 residues. The CDR3 DNA, read in part, is TGTGCCAGCAGCCCAGCGGGGGACCAAGAGACC. It is translated as CASSPAGDQET. The whole CDR3 is CASSPAGDQETQYF.

Points on this clone: The DNA ends 3 residues before the CDR3 does, and the rest of the CDR3 is filled in from the germline J gene. This chain connects TRBV4-1 to TRBJ2-7, with D possibly matching TRBD2 (6 bases). This CDR3 spans 16 amino acids. Looked up from germline, CDR1 is MGHRA and CDR2 is YSYEKL. The V gene lost 3 bases and the J gene lost 6 bases, with 21 bases spanning the gap. The CDR3 bases that were read are TGCGCCAGCAGCCAGCTCTTTTCCGGGACGCGGGGCGAG. This gives the protein CASSQLFSGTRGE. From start to end, the CDR3 is CASSQLFSGTRGEQYF.

On this clone: The read stops 3 residues short of the end of the CDR3; the missing end is completed from the germline J gene. V and J are TRBV6-2 or TRBV6-3 and TRBJ1-5; 9 bases align to TRBD1. CDR3 size: 17 residues. The V gene end was trimmed by 7 bases and the J gene end by 7 bases; junction bases not matched to a gene: 17. Germline CDR1 MNHEY, CDR2 SVGEGT. CDR3 DNA (partial): TGTGCCAGCAAGGAAGGACAGGGGCTCCGCGGGGGGCAGCCC. Encoded protein: CASKEGQGLRGGQP. The CDR3 in full is CASKEGQGLRGGQPQHF.

On this clone: From the germline J gene comes the end of the CDR3, since the read stops 3 residues before it. The chain is built from TRBV2 and TRBJ2-1; 7 nucleotides agree with TRBD2. The V and J ends lost 3 bases and 5 bases, in that order; junction bases with no gene match: 7. CDR3 size: 15 residues. Germline CDR1 SNHLY, CDR2 FYNNEI. Partial CDR3 DNA: TGTGCCAGCAGTGACGGCGGGAGAGCGAACAATGAG. It translates to CASSDGGRANNE. The whole CDR3 reads CASSDGGRANNEQFF.

As concerns this clone: The read terminates 3 residues before the CDR3 end, so the remaining end is supplied by the germline J gene. The V call is TRBV5-1, the J call TRBJ2-1; the D is unclear. CDR1 SGHRS and CDR2 YFSETQ come from the germline V gene. There are 12 residues in the CDR3. The ends were cut back, 5 bases at V and 5 bases at J, with 8 bases in the middle. The covered CDR3 bases are TGCGCCAGCAGGACATTCGACAATGAG. This encodes CASRTFDNE. The entire CDR3 reads CASRTFDNEQFF.

Comments on this clone: Read coverage stops 3 residues before the CDR3 terminus; the germline J gene supplies the remainder. The chain couples TRBV7-9 to TRBJ2-1; D gene unclear. Trimming took 3 bases from V and 7 from J, leaving 10 bases between them. This CDR3 spans 13 amino acids. The germline V gene encodes CDR1 SEHNR and CDR2 FQNEAQ (reference sequence). The part of the CDR3 DNA that was read is TGTGCCAGCAGCTTTCCCCACCAGAATGAG. This codes for CASSFPHQNE. Given in full, the CDR3 is CASSFPHQNEQFF. Supplemented by reference TRBV7-9 and TRBJ2-1, the full variable domain reads DTGVSQNPRHKITKRGQNVTFRCDPISEHNRLYWYRQTLGQGPEFLTYFQNEAQLEKSRLLSDRFSAERPKGSFSTLEIQRTEQGDSAMYLCASSFPHQNEQFFGPGTRLTVL.

Regarding this clone: The CDR3 extends 3 residues past the end of the read, so its final part is completed from the germline J gene. Other DNA sequences in the sample encode the same CDR3. The gene calls are TRBV10-3 and TRBJ2-5; TRBD1 matches at 8 bases. V was clipped by 2 bases and J by 6 bases; unmatched bases: 5. CDR1 ENHRY and CDR2 SYGVKD come from the germline V gene. The CDR3 loop spans 14 amino acids. The CDR3 loop is CAISEGDRGQTQYF. The sequenced CDR3 bases are TGTGCCATCAGTGAGGGAGACAGGGGACAGACC.

With respect to this clone: The read gets to within 3 residues of the CDR3 end, and the germline J gene fills in the rest. This sequence joins TRBV20-1 and TRBJ2-3, with 7 bases aligning to TRBD2. J lost 1 base, V lost 0 bases, and 1 base had no gene match. The CDR3 extends over 14 amino acids. Germline V gene lookup returns CDR1 DFQATT and CDR2 SNEGSKA (reference sequence). The CDR3 bases that were read are TGCAGTGCTAGAGAGAGCGGGGGCACAGATACG. Translation: CSARESGGTDT. Given in full, the CDR3 is CSARESGGTDTQYF.

In the case of this clone: The read terminates 3 residues before the CDR3 end, so the remaining end is supplied by the germline J gene. The V gene is TRBV5-5, the J gene TRBJ2-3, with TRBD2 identical over 9 bases. The CDR3 runs 14 residues. Germline assignment: CDR1 SGHKS and CDR2 YYEKEE (reference sequence). V dropped 5 bases and J dropped 6; count of bases not matched to a gene: 7. CDR3 in amino acids: CASSRGGAGDTQYF. Incomplete CDR3 DNA: TGTGCCAGCAGTCGCGGGGGGGCAGGGGATACG.

Notes on this clone: From the germline J gene comes the end of the CDR3, since the read stops 3 residues before it. The chain has TRBV30 and TRBJ1-5; 7 bases agree with TRBD1. The J segment lost 4 bases and the V segment lost 3 bases, leaving 3 bases of the junction unmatched. CDR3 length equals 13 residues. From germline, CDR1 is GTSNPN and CDR2 SVGIG (reference sequence). The CDR3 sequence is CAWRTGWNQPQHF. Incomplete CDR3 DNA: TGTGCCTGGAGGACAGGGTGGAATCAGCCC.

Turning to this clone: Sequencing ends 3 residues short of the CDR3 end; the germline J gene provides the rest. The gene calls are TRBV20-1 and TRBJ2-7; D may match TRBD1 or TRBD2 (7 bases each). The CDR3 runs 14 residues. Per germline, CDR1 DFQATT and CDR2 SNEGSKA (reference sequence). The V gene lost 3 bases and the J gene lost 2 bases, with 14 bases spanning the gap. CDR3: CSASRGRGTYEQYF. CDR3 DNA, as far as it was read: TGCAGTGCTAGCAGGGGGAGGGGAACCTACGAG.

Details on this clone: The read terminates 3 residues ahead of where the CDR3 ends, so the germline J gene completes it. J is TRBJ2-7 and V is TRBV2, with D perhaps being TRBD1 or TRBD2 (5 bases each). The CDR3 loop spans 13 amino acids. With 8 bases removed from V and 3 bases from J, the gap between germline ends came to 14 bases. CDR1 SNHLY and CDR2 FYNNEI come from the germline V gene. The CDR3 bases that were read are TGTGCCAGCCAGGGAGAGGGGCTCTACGAG. Residues: CASQGEGLYE. The CDR3 reads in full as CASQGEGLYEQYF.

Remarks on this clone: The sequenced fragment ends 3 residues before the CDR3 boundary, so the rest is inferred from the germline J gene. This chain links TRBV30 with TRBJ2-2; D may be TRBD2 (6 bases). Per germline, CDR1 GTSNPN and CDR2 SVGIG (reference sequence). The CDR3 has 13 amino acids. CDR3 bases read: TGTGCCTGGGAACGGGGGATTCGGTCACCG. Encoded protein: CAWERGIRSP. The entire CDR3 sequence reads CAWERGIRSPLFF.